In its sample, the clone carrying this TCR beta chain was seen a few times. As yet, its antigen is unknown. With a constant-region primer, TCR beta cDNA was made from approximately 510 ng of total RNA. Three nested multiplex PCR rounds, a slightly modified ARM-PCR, produced the libraries for TCR beta. TCRdb re-derived calls from the multiplex PCR reads in MiXCR, one entry per CDR3 protein. The table records around 120,000 distinct CDR3 sequences, around two thirds of them present only once. Unsorted bulk tissue (roughly 19-31 mg) underwent RNA and DNA co-extraction. The source of the sample is a study of tumor-infiltrating lymphocytes in primary liver carcinoma. The overall study: Sample yields of productive TCRbeta reads, ranging from roughly 3.65 to 7.13 million, were similar across tissue types. General study findings and limits: Among top clones, only about 7-25% appeared in all five tumor regions. Tumor region pairs overlapped more than did tumor-adjacent and tumor-blood pairs.

Specimen: liver tumor tissue from sampling region 1. Subset denoted: tumor region T1, superior pole. This sequence was found in a woman aged 55-75 years with primary liver carcinoma and hepatitis B virus infection.

In nucleotides, the CDR3 is TGTGCCAGCAGCCCCTACACAGATACGCAGTATTTT. Its translation is CASSPYTDTQYF. The rearrangement links TRBV28 to TRBJ2-3, with D unclear. The V and J ends lost 6 bases and 2 bases respectively, with 6 bases between them. The CDR3 contains 12 residues. Germline V CDR1 and CDR2: MDHEN, SYDVKM.